Below are 27 T cell receptor beta chains sequenced from a single sample in a study of T cell repertoires in cytomegalovirus infection. TCRdb reanalysed the reads using MiXCR and keeps one entry per CDR3 protein. The sample holds 400,000 to 600,000 distinct CDR3 sequences, under 55% seen once. No cognate antigen is known for these TCRs. This material consisted of cultured PBMCs, taken from culture after CMV antigen stimulation. All receptors come from a human donor in good health (CMV status not recorded). Some clones in this sample may be carry-over from other donors' samples.

The chain links TRBV6-1 to TRBJ1-5, with unresolved D. Germline lookup yields CDR1 MNHNS and CDR2 SASEGT. V lost 3 bases and J 0 bases, leaving 12 bases between the germline ends. CDR3 length: 16 amino acids. In DNA form, the CDR3 reads TGTGCCAGCAGTGACCACCGTTCGAATAGCAATCAGCCCCAGCATTTT. Amino acid sequence: CASSDHRSNSNQPQHF.

V is TRBV4-3 and J is TRBJ2-6, with 7 positions matching TRBD1. Per germline, CDR1 LGHNA and CDR2 YSLEER. The V segment lost 4 bases and the J segment 3 bases; nucleotides outside the gene matches: 3. The CDR3 totals 15 residues. For the CDR3, the DNA is TGCGCCAGCAGCCGAGGGGGCTTTGGGGCCAACGTCCTGACTTTC. Encoded protein: CASSRGGFGANVLTF.

The V gene is TRBV20-1, the J gene TRBJ2-7, with TRBD1 as a possible D gene (5 bases). Looked up from germline, CDR1 is DFQATT and CDR2 is SNEGSKA (reference sequence). V lost 7 bases to trimming and J lost 2 bases, with 15 bases between them. The CDR3 has 13 amino acids. CDR3 protein: CSVSQGGAYEQYF. The CDR3 DNA reads TGCAGTGTCAGTCAGGGCGGCGCCTACGAGCAGTACTTC.

This clonotype was seen once. This sequence may be a read error, since a much larger clone differs from it by one base. The chain combines TRBV7-6 with TRBJ2-7; no clear D. There are 12 residues in the CDR3. Trimming pared 5 bases from V and 0 bases from J, leaving 5 bases between. Germline V gene lookup returns CDR1 SGHVS and CDR2 FNYEAQ. The CDR3 region is CASSKGSYEQYF. CDR3 DNA sequence: TGTGCCAGCAGCAAGGGCTCCTACGAGCAGTACTTC.

The chain couples TRBV7-9 to TRBJ1-5; perhaps TRBD1 as D (5 bases). The ends were cut back, 4 bases at V and 5 bases at J, with 18 bases in the middle. This CDR3 is 16 amino acids long. Germline values: CDR1 SEHNR, CDR2 FQNEAQ (reference sequence). CDR3 sequence: CASSSGRRGRDQPQHF. CDR3 coding DNA: TGTGCCAGCAGCTCCGGGCGTCGGGGGAGGGATCAGCCCCAGCATTTT.

This chain links TRBV7-2 with TRBJ2-1, with TRBD1 matching 9 bases. The V and J ends lost 1 base and 9 bases, in that order; junction bases with no gene match: 4. The CDR3 is 14 residues long. The germline V gene encodes CDR1 SGHTA and CDR2 FQGNSA. The CDR3 DNA follows: TGTGCCAGCAGCTTAGACAGGGGGCTAGGTGAGCAGTTCTTC. This encodes CASSLDRGLGEQFF.

The V call is TRBV11-2, the J call TRBJ1-6; a possible D gene is TRBD1 (6 bases). Germline CDR1 is SGHAT and CDR2 is FQNNGV. CDR3 length: 14 residues. Between the trimmed V and J ends, which lost 1 base and 8 bases, there was a span of 9 bases. CDR3 loop: CASSLAGGDSPLHF. The CDR3 DNA follows: TGTGCCAGCAGCTTAGCCGGGGGCGATTCACCCCTCCACTTT.

This chain's CDR3 is CASSQEPGGPGANVLTF. CDR3 coding DNA: TGCGCCAGCAGCCAAGAGCCGGGGGGGCCTGGGGCCAACGTCCTGACTTTC. The chain joins TRBV4-1 to TRBJ2-6; TRBD2 matches at 8 bases. J lost 2 bases, V lost 0 bases, and 3 bases had no gene match. The CDR3 consists of 17 residues. Germline CDR1 MGHRA, CDR2 YSYEKL.

The chain has TRBV6-5 and TRBJ2-1; TRBD1 might be the D (6 bases). The V end lost 0 bases, the J end lost 8 bases, and 11 bases lay between the germline ends. The length of the CDR3 is 14 residues. Germline-derived CDR1 and CDR2 are MNHEY and SVGAGI. Here the CDR3 reads CASSYSGAGDEQFF. The CDR3 DNA reads as TGTGCCAGCAGTTACTCGGGGGCAGGGGATGAGCAGTTCTTC.

The chain combines TRBV12-3 or TRBV12-4 with TRBJ2-2, with a possible D match to TRBD1 (7 bases). V was trimmed by 10 bases and J by 0 bases, leaving 12 bases between them. The CDR3 totals 14 residues. CDR3 nucleotides: TGTGCCACCAGGGGGGACCCGAACACCGGGGAGCTGTTTTTT. Protein: CATRGDPNTGELFF.

V gene TRBV6-1 combines with J gene TRBJ1-1; 7 bases match TRBD1. CDR1 MNHNS and CDR2 SASEGT come from the germline V gene. CDR3 length equals 12 residues. The CDR3 protein is CTTGQMNTEAFF. The CDR3 DNA sequence: TGTACCACGGGACAGATGAACACTGAAGCTTTCTTT.

This sequence joins TRBV20-1 and TRBJ1-5, with TRBD1 matching over 10 bases. The V segment lost 4 bases and the J segment 0 bases; nucleotides outside the gene matches: 12. Looked up from germline, CDR1 is DFQATT and CDR2 is SNEGSKA (reference sequence). The CDR3 is 18 residues long. CDR3 DNA sequence: TGCAGTGCTAAGCCCGGGACAGGGGTTGGATATAGCAATCAGCCCCAGCATTTT. Amino acid sequence: CSAKPGTGVGYSNQPQHF.

Comments on this clonotype: At one of its ends the junction is not consistent with the germline gene, which may arise from a read error. The CDR3 sequence: CASSFDGGSNEKLFF. CDR3 nucleotide sequence: TGTGCCAGCAGCTTCGACGGGGGGTCTAACGAAAAACTGTTTTTT. V and J are TRBV7-2 and TRBJ1-4; the D gene is possibly TRBD1 (5 bases). Germline-derived CDR1 and CDR2 are SGHTA and FQGNSA. The length of the CDR3 is 15 residues.

The chain employs TRBV12-3 or TRBV12-4 and TRBJ2-6; 8 bases line up with TRBD1. The CDR3 consists of 16 residues. Trimming at V came to 6 bases and at J to 6 bases, leaving 10 bases not matched to a gene. CDR3 bases: TGTGCCAGCAGCCGAGGACAGGGTGTGTTGGCCAACGTCCTGACTTTC. It encodes CASSRGQGVLANVLTF.

The CDR3 reads CASSPGHGRASYNEQFF. The CDR3 nucleotides read TGTGCCAGCAGTCCAGGGCACGGGAGGGCCTCCTACAATGAGCAGTTCTTC. V is TRBV27 and J is TRBJ2-1; 8 nucleotides align to TRBD2. Germline assignment: CDR1 MNHEY and CDR2 SMNVEV (reference sequence). The CDR3 sequence is 17 residues long. V was clipped by 5 bases and J by 0 bases; unmatched bases: 9.

This clonotype was detected only once. This chain joins TRBV10-2 and TRBJ2-3, with 9 nucleotides matching TRBD2. The CDR3 spans 14 residues. The junction had 8 bases not matched to a gene; V was cut back by 8 bases and J by 5 bases. From germline, CDR1 is WSHSY and CDR2 SAAADI. The CDR3 sequence: CASRAGGPRDTQYF. The CDR3 nucleotides read TGCGCCAGCCGGGCGGGGGGGCCGAGAGATACGCAGTATTTT.

The genes are TRBV6-1 and TRBJ2-7; TRBD1 aligns across 8 bases. The CDR3 is 13 residues long. With V trimmed by 8 bases and J by 0 bases, 3 bases remained unmatched. Germline loops: CDR1 MNHNS, CDR2 SASEGT. The CDR3 DNA follows: TGTGCCAGCGGACAGGGCCGCTCCTACGAGCAGTACTTC. Amino acids: CASGQGRSYEQYF.

The chain employs TRBV20-1 and TRBJ2-1; TRBD2 aligns across 7 bases. The CDR3 runs to 14 residues. V shed 1 base and J 6 bases; nucleotides not matched to a gene: 6. Germline V gene data show CDR1 as DFQATT and CDR2 as SNEGSKA (reference sequence). The CDR3 protein is CSARGLADSNEQFF. CDR3 in DNA: TGCAGTGCTAGAGGGCTAGCGGACTCCAATGAGCAGTTCTTC.

This clonotype was seen only a few times. This chain joins TRBV6-1 and TRBJ2-7, with 12 bases identical to TRBD1. Unmatched junction bases numbered 8, after V lost 4 bases and J lost 7 bases. The CDR3 extends over 15 amino acids. The germline V gene encodes CDR1 MNHNS and CDR2 SASEGT. CDR3 in amino acids: CASSVGDRGRGEQYF. CDR3 DNA sequence: TGTGCCAGCAGTGTGGGGGACAGGGGGCGCGGGGAGCAGTACTTC.

This rearrangement joins TRBV7-2 to TRBJ2-1; 9 nucleotides agree with TRBD2. The V gene's germline CDR1 is SGHTA and CDR2 FQGNSA. The CDR3 is 15 residues long. After removal of 4 bases from V and 7 bases from J, the junction contained 8 bases not matched to a gene. The CDR3 reads CASSSLAGVSNEQFF. CDR3 sequence (DNA): TGTGCCAGCAGCTCCTTAGCGGGAGTTTCAAATGAGCAGTTCTTC.

This clonotype occurred a few times. The J gene is TRBJ1-2, the V gene TRBV12-3 or TRBV12-4; D may be TRBD1 (5 bases). The ends were cut back, 0 bases at V and 8 bases at J, with 10 bases in the middle. The CDR3 runs to 13 residues. CDR3 sequence: CASSLARRGGYTF. CDR3 nucleotide sequence: TGTGCCAGCAGTTTAGCGCGTAGGGGCGGCTACACCTTC.

The V and J genes are TRBV23-1 and TRBJ2-7; D is uncertain. TRBV23-1 is an open reading frame whose function is uncertain. V lost 0 bases to trimming and J lost 0 bases, with 12 bases between them. The CDR3 spans 16 residues. The CDR3 nucleotides are TGCGCCAGCAGTCAATCACGCCAGGCTAGCTCCTACGAGCAGTACTTC. This codes for CASSQSRQASSYEQYF.

This clonotype has just a few counts. The chain uses TRBV15 and TRBJ2-7; a possible D gene is TRBD2 (7 bases). V was shortened by 5 bases and J by 5 bases, with 16 bases between the two germline ends. The CDR3 totals 14 residues. CDR1 LNHNV and CDR2 YYDKDF come from the germline V gene (reference sequence). The CDR3 region has the DNA TGTGCCACCAGCGTGGAACAGGGAGGGCACGAGCAGTACTTC. Translating it yields CATSVEQGGHEQYF.

The genes are TRBV12-3 or TRBV12-4 and TRBJ1-3; no clear D. CDR3 length equals 16 residues. Trimming removed 3 bases at V and 0 bases at J, with 12 bases between. CDR3 coding DNA: TGTGCCAGCAGTTTTACAGCTTCTTACTCTGGAAACACCATATATTTT. This sequence encodes CASSFTASYSGNTIYF.

The V and J genes are TRBV7-8 and TRBJ2-5; D might be TRBD1 (6 bases). Germline CDR1 reads SGHVS; CDR2 reads FQNEAQ. V was clipped by 5 bases and J by 9 bases, with 19 bases between them. The CDR3 covers 14 residues. For the CDR3, the DNA is TGTGCCAGCAGCGCTATTACAGGGTCCGGGGCCCAGTACTTC. Its protein is CASSAITGSGAQYF. Supplemented by reference TRBV7-8 and TRBJ2-5, the full variable domain reads GAGVSQSPRYKVAKRGQDVALRCDPISGHVSLFWYQQALGQGPEFLTYFQNEAQLDKSGLPSDRFFAERPEGSVSTLKIQRTQQEDSAVYLCASSAITGSGAQYFGPGTRLLVL.

The genes are TRBV10-3 and TRBJ1-1; no definite D call. CDR1 and CDR2 from the germline V gene are ENHRY and SYGVKD. Trimming cost V 2 bases and J 3 bases, with 4 bases left between them. CDR3 length equals 12 residues. The CDR3 spells CAISEMYTEAFF. CDR3 bases: TGTGCCATCAGTGAGATGTACACTGAAGCTTTCTTT.

This clonotype was picked up a small number of times. This rearrangement joins TRBV7-6 to TRBJ1-6, with TRBD1 identical over 9 bases. CDR1 is SGHVS, CDR2 FNYEAQ, per germline. Trimming took 5 bases from V and 0 from J; bases not matched to a gene: 8. CDR3 length equals 18 residues. The CDR3 coding sequence is TGTGCCAGCAGCGGACAGGGGTTTATTAGCTCCTATAATTCACCCCTCCACTTT. This sequence encodes CASSGQGFISSYNSPLHF.